The TCR beta chain under discussion was sequenced for a study of cytomegalovirus exposure and HLA in healthy donors. The study, taken as a whole, reports: CMV antigen specificity of a few CMV-associated chains was confirmed in vitro. As a later analysis showed, a missense DCLRE1C variant was linked to trimming of TCR beta V- and J-genes. Cytomegalovirus association was assigned to about 150 TCR beta chains.

To note about this clone: Its antigen is currently unknown.

60 Vbeta and 13 Jbeta primers were used in PCR. Measured with immunoSEQ multiplex PCR; TCRdb has only the in-frame clones, and not every one. Altogether 99,000 or so clones are present, around 84% being singletons, with the ten largest covering 1% to 1.5%. This CDR3 has 16 residues. J was trimmed by 5 bases and V by 3 bases; bases with no gene match: 10. Germline values: CDR1 LNHDA, CDR2 SQIVND (reference sequence). The V call is TRBV19, the J call TRBJ2-5; TRBD2 matches at 9 bases. This TCR derives from a man aged 25 to 40 in good health and CMV-seronegative. Specimen: PBMCs. The DNA of the CDR3 is TGTGCCAGTAGTATTATAGGGGCTAGCGGGAAGGAGACCCAGTACTTC. Translating it yields CASSIIGASGKETQYF.